The 32 T cell receptor beta chains listed next were all sequenced from one sample in a study of graft-versus-host responses after intestinal transplantation (dated by TCRdb to about 2021). Library generation was performed with the immunoSEQ multiplex PCR assay. As stored in TCRdb, this immuneACCESS dataset retains in-frame rearrangements with V and J assigned. A fraction of the clones does not appear; measured against another copy, unresolved V genes explain less than half of the discrepancy, and the remainder lacks a known reason. In all, the sample holds more than 13,000 clones, and roughly 70% of those were seen once. Around 23% of the sample is taken by the ten largest. Dithiothreitol, EDTA incubations and collagenase D digestion were used to isolate intraepithelial and lamina propria lymphocytes from graft specimens. The specimen comprised ileum tissue, sampled around 690 days after intestinal transplantation. These TCRs come from a human patient who received an intestinal transplant, so some T cells may come from the graft donor.

V and J are TRBV30 and TRBJ2-5; D gene ambiguous. Trimming removed 2 bases from V and 1 base from J, with 5 bases in between. The V gene's germline CDR1 is GTSNPN and CDR2 SVGIG (reference sequence). The CDR3 loop spans 12 amino acids. The CDR3 region is CAWSNFQETQYF. CDR3 sequence (DNA): TGTGCCTGGAGTAATTTCCAAGAGACCCAGTACTTC.

The chain uses TRBV2 and TRBJ2-3; D gene uncertain. The length of the CDR3 is 14 residues. The germline V gene has CDR1 SNHLY and CDR2 FYNNEI. V was shortened by 1 base and J by 5 bases, with 10 bases between the two germline ends. In nucleotides, the CDR3 is TGTGCCAGCAGTGAAGTAACGTACGGAGATACGCAGTATTTT. As protein: CASSEVTYGDTQYF.

The chain recombines TRBV12-5 with TRBJ2-1; TRBD2 matches 12 bases. The CDR3 runs to 14 residues. Losses at the gene ends were 7 bases for V and 6 bases for J; bases not matched to a gene: 4. Germline V gene lookup returns CDR1 LGHNT and CDR2 FRNRAP. CDR3 in amino acids: CASAPSGRGNEQFF. DNA for the CDR3: TGTGCTAGTGCCCCTAGCGGGAGGGGCAATGAGCAGTTCTTC.

This clone has a handful of counts. The chain links TRBV27 to TRBJ2-7; D may be TRBD1 or TRBD2 (5 bases each). The V and J ends lost 3 bases and 6 bases respectively, with 15 bases between them. Germline V gene sequence: CDR1 MNHEY, CDR2 SMNVEV (reference sequence). CDR3 length equals 14 residues. The CDR3 here is CASSFGGRRSEQYF. DNA for the CDR3: TGTGCCAGCAGTTTTGGGGGAAGAAGGAGCGAGCAGTACTTC.

The V and J genes are TRBV11-3 and TRBJ2-1; a weak D match, TRBD1 (6 bases). Germline values: CDR1 SGHNT, CDR2 YENEEA. V gave up 5 bases and J gave up 1 base, with 9 bases separating them. There are 14 residues in the CDR3. The CDR3 loop is CASSPQGSYNEQFF. In nucleotides, the CDR3 is TGTGCCAGCAGCCCCCAGGGGTCCTACAATGAGCAGTTCTTC.

This chain links TRBV11-2 with TRBJ2-5; 7 bases are a match to TRBD2. The CDR3 is 13 amino acids. After removal of 3 bases from V and 4 bases from J, the junction contained 2 bases not matched to a gene. Per the germline V gene, CDR1 is SGHAT and CDR2 is FQNNGV. CDR3: CASSLTSRETQYF. In DNA, the CDR3 is TGTGCCAGCAGCTTGACTAGCAGAGAGACCCAGTACTTC.

This clone was observed a single time. The rearrangement links TRBV29-1 to TRBJ2-3, with D unclear. The CDR3 has 12 residues. Germline-derived CDR1 and CDR2 are SQVTM and ANQGSEA. Trimming cost V 5 bases and J 2 bases, with 8 bases left between them. The CDR3 DNA reads TGCAGCGTTTCACCTTCCACAGATACGCAGTATTTT. It is translated as CSVSPSTDTQYF.

V and J are TRBV7-2 and TRBJ2-7; D remains ambiguous. This CDR3 is built from 13 residues. Germline CDR1 is SGHTA and CDR2 is FQGNSA. The germline V and J ends were trimmed by 2 bases and 1 base, with 6 bases remaining between them. CDR3 sequence: CASSLMGSYEQYF. The CDR3 bases are TGTGCCAGCAGCTTAATGGGTTCCTACGAGCAGTACTTC.

V gene TRBV4-1 combines with J gene TRBJ2-1; weak D call: TRBD1 (6 bases). Germline V gene sequence: CDR1 MGHRA, CDR2 YSYEKL. Trimming left V 0 bases short and J 0 bases short, with 18 bases between. This CDR3 spans 19 amino acids. CDR3 residues: CASSQDPGGSSVSYNEQFF. The DNA for the CDR3 is TGCGCCAGCAGCCAAGATCCTGGGGGCTCGAGCGTCTCCTACAATGAGCAGTTCTTC.

This chain joins TRBV4-3 and TRBJ1-1; D is unresolved. The CDR3 is 13 residues long. V was trimmed by 0 bases and J by 8 bases, leaving 10 bases between them. The germline CDR1 and CDR2 sequences are LGHNA and YSLEER. This CDR3 is CASSQDRLREAFF. CDR3 sequence (DNA): TGCGCCAGCAGCCAAGATCGTCTGAGAGAAGCTTTCTTT.

The chain recombines TRBV6-5 with TRBJ1-2; D is unresolved. V lost 0 bases, J lost 5 bases, and 7 bases lay in between. The CDR3 sequence is 13 residues long. Germline loops: CDR1 MNHEY, CDR2 SVGAGI. CDR3 coding DNA: TGTGCCAGCAGTTACTCGGCTTCGTATGGCTACACCTTC. This translates into CASSYSASYGYTF.

The chain employs TRBV29-1 and TRBJ2-5, with TRBD1 matching over 7 bases. The assigned J gene may be wrong: the sequence end matches TRBJ2-7 better. The CDR3 length is 13 residues. Germline CDR1 reads SQVTM; CDR2 reads ANQGSEA. The CDR3 here is CSVTGERIYEQYF. The CDR3 nucleotides read TGCAGCGTAACAGGGGAGCGGATCTACGAGCAGTACTTC.

The chain carries TRBV10-2 and TRBJ2-5; 9 bases map to TRBD2. Gene TRBJ2-7 matches the end of the DNA better, so the J call may be wrong. The CDR3 covers 14 residues. Germline V gene lookup returns CDR1 WSHSY and CDR2 SAAADI. The CDR3 here is CASSSGTSQYEQYF. The CDR3 DNA follows: TGCGCCAGCAGCTCCGGGACTAGCCAATACGAGCAGTACTTC.

This clone has more than one count but fewer than ten. The chain has TRBV6-5 and TRBJ2-1; D not resolved. Germline values: CDR1 MNHEY, CDR2 SVGAGI. Trimming shortened V by 5 bases and J by 2 bases, and 10 bases separated the two germline ends. This CDR3 contains 14 residues. The CDR3 DNA follows: TGTGCCAGCAGTCGATCTAGAGCCTACAATGAGCAGTTCTTC. Protein sequence: CASSRSRAYNEQFF.

The gene calls are TRBV5-1 and TRBJ2-3, with D hard to call. V shed 7 bases and J shed 4 bases, with 13 bases lying between them. Germline V gene sequence: CDR1 SGHRS, CDR2 YFSETQ. This CDR3 contains 13 residues. The CDR3 spells CASRMEQADTQYF. CDR3 DNA: TGCGCCAGCCGCATGGAGCAGGCAGATACGCAGTATTTT.

V gene TRBV4-3 combines with J gene TRBJ1-4; no reliable D call. Germline V CDR1 and CDR2: LGHNA, YSLEER. Deletions cut 1 base from V and 0 bases from J, with 12 bases between. The CDR3 totals 17 residues. The CDR3 nucleotides read TGCGCCAGCAGCCAAGCCGCCTACAGAGCAACTAATGAAAAACTGTTTTTT. Its translation: CASSQAAYRATNEKLFF.

The chain couples TRBV7-3 to TRBJ1-1, with 7 bases fitting TRBD1. J was trimmed by 3 bases and V by 6 bases; bases with no gene match: 4. CDR1 is SGHTA and CDR2 is FQGTGA in the germline V gene. There are 13 residues in the CDR3. The CDR3 DNA follows: TGTGCCAGCAGTCGTACAGGGGACACTGAAGCTTTCTTT. Amino acid sequence: CASSRTGDTEAFF.

This clone was seen only once. The chain has TRBV5-1 and TRBJ2-3; no clear D gene. The germline V and J ends were trimmed by 1 base and 4 bases, with 4 bases remaining between them. The CDR3 covers 12 residues. CDR1 SGHRS and CDR2 YFSETQ come from the germline V gene. CDR3 DNA sequence: TGCGCCAGCAGCTTGTCTGCAGATACGCAGTATTTT. This translates into CASSLSADTQYF.

Notes on this clone: This may arise from a read error, as a much more abundant clone is one base away. The chain couples TRBV6-1 to TRBJ2-2, with D possibly TRBD1 on 5 matching bases. The CDR3 contains 15 residues. The V gene's germline CDR1 is MNHNS and CDR2 SASEGT. In nucleotides, the CDR3 is TGTGCCAGCTGTGAGCCCCCGGACACGACCGGGGAGCTGTTTTTT. This codes for CASCEPPDTTGELFF.

This rearrangement joins TRBV2 to TRBJ2-1, with unresolved D. In germline, CDR1 is SNHLY, CDR2 FYNNEI. With 3 bases removed from V and 12 bases from J, the gap between germline ends came to 15 bases. The CDR3 totals 13 residues. The CDR3 reads CASSDRPGFPQFF. CDR3 coding DNA: TGTGCCAGCAGTGATCGGCCCGGCTTCCCGCAGTTCTTC.

For the CDR3, the DNA is TGTGCCAGCAGTTATCTGGGGGACGAGCAGTACTTC. Encoded protein: CASSYLGDEQYF. The chain joins TRBV6-1 to TRBJ2-7; possibly TRBD1 or TRBD2 for D (5 bases each). V lost 5 bases to trimming and J lost 5 bases, with 10 bases between them. Per germline, CDR1 MNHNS and CDR2 SASEGT. The CDR3 runs to 12 residues.

The chain employs TRBV29-1 and TRBJ1-1, with 8 bases fitting TRBD1. V lost 5 bases to trimming and J lost 1 base; unmatched junction nucleotides: 3. Germline CDR1 SQVTM, CDR2 ANQGSEA. The CDR3 loop spans 13 amino acids. CDR3 DNA sequence: TGCAGCGTTCCTGGACAGGGGAACACTGAAGCTTTCTTT. It yields the protein CSVPGQGNTEAFF.

A single count supports this clone. The V and J genes are TRBV7-8 and TRBJ2-7; D may be TRBD1 (5 bases). The CDR3 spans 13 residues. CDR1 is SGHVS, CDR2 FQNEAQ, per germline. Between the trimmed V and J ends, which lost 5 bases and 3 bases, there was a span of 11 bases. In nucleotides, the CDR3 is TGTGCCAGCAGCCGAGGCAGGGTCTACGAGCAGTACTTC. Its translation: CASSRGRVYEQYF.

This clone has just a few counts. The CDR3, as DNA: TGTGCCAGCAGCCGGGACACCTACGAGCAGTACTTC. Residues: CASSRDTYEQYF. J is TRBJ2-5 and V is TRBV7-9, with a tentative D call TRBD1 (6 bases). TRBJ2-7 matches the DNA end more closely, so the J call is doubtful. Looked up from germline, CDR1 is SEHNR and CDR2 is FQNEAQ (reference sequence). This CDR3 spans 12 amino acids.

In DNA, the CDR3 is TGCAGCGCCCCTAAGGGGGCATCTGACACTGAAGCTTTCTTT. Protein: CSAPKGASDTEAFF. The V and J genes are TRBV29-1 and TRBJ1-1, with TRBD1 matching 7 bases. The CDR3 extends over 14 amino acids. Losses at the gene ends were 7 bases for V and 3 bases for J; bases not matched to a gene: 11. Germline loops: CDR1 SQVTM, CDR2 ANQGSEA.

This clone was observed a handful of times. The chain combines TRBV6-1 with TRBJ2-5, with 8 bases lining up with TRBD1. The CDR3 spans 14 residues. The germline CDR1 and CDR2 sequences are MNHNS and SASEGT. V trimming: 5 bases; J trimming: 4 bases; junction bases outside the gene matches: 6. The CDR3 DNA is TGTGCCAGCAGTTTACTACAGGGGGGAGAGACCCAGTACTTC. Protein sequence: CASSLLQGGETQYF.

The chain uses TRBV19 and TRBJ1-5; TRBD1 matches 7 bases. CDR1 and CDR2 from the germline V gene are LNHDA and SQIVND (reference sequence). The CDR3 is 14 amino acids. Losses at the gene ends were 3 bases for V and 6 bases for J; bases not matched to a gene: 5. The DNA of the CDR3 is TGTGCCAGTAGTATCGACAGGGATGGTCAGCCCCAGCATTTT. Amino acid sequence: CASSIDRDGQPQHF.

The rearrangement links TRBV5-1 to TRBJ1-1; TRBD1 matches at 8 bases. Per germline, CDR1 SGHRS and CDR2 YFSETQ. The CDR3 is 16 amino acids. V lost 3 bases to trimming and J lost 1 base; unmatched junction nucleotides: 8. The CDR3 DNA is TGCGCCAGCAGCTGGGGGCAGGGGGCAGGGAACACTGAAGCTTTCTTT. This encodes CASSWGQGAGNTEAFF.

This clone was detected a few times. This chain links TRBV6-5 with TRBJ1-2, with D possibly TRBD1 on 6 matching bases. Trimming left V 3 bases short and J 3 bases short, with 14 bases between. The CDR3 consists of 15 residues. CDR1 is MNHEY and CDR2 is SVGAGI in the germline V gene. This chain's CDR3 is CASSYIGGSDYGYTF. The CDR3 coding sequence is TGTGCCAGCAGTTATATCGGGGGCTCTGACTATGGCTACACCTTC.

The rearrangement uses TRBV5-1 and TRBJ2-7, with D possibly being TRBD1 (6 bases). Germline V gives CDR1 SGHRS, CDR2 YFSETQ. Trimming took 4 bases from V and 2 from J, leaving 10 bases between them. This CDR3 comprises 13 residues. CDR3 DNA: TGCGCCAGCAGCCAGGGACAAGCCTACGAGCAGTACTTC. This sequence encodes CASSQGQAYEQYF.

Comments on this clone: Sequence at one end of the junction differs from germline and may be a read error. The chain has TRBV5-8 and TRBJ2-7; D is unresolved. Per the germline V gene, CDR1 is SGHTS and CDR2 is YDEGEE. This CDR3 comprises 16 residues. The CDR3 DNA reads as TGCGCCAGCAGCCAAGAATCCGGAATCCCTTCCTACGAGCAGTACTTC. This encodes CASSQESGIPSYEQYF.

The CDR3 sequence: CASSPGEEYTEAFF. The DNA for the CDR3 is TGTGCCAGCAGTCCAGGGGAGGAGTACACTGAAGCTTTCTTT. J is TRBJ1-1 and V is TRBV6-5; D is possibly TRBD1 (6 bases). V lost 5 bases and J 3 bases, leaving 13 bases between the germline ends. CDR1 MNHEY and CDR2 SVGAGI come from the germline V gene. This CDR3 has 14 amino acids.